Below, one T cell receptor beta chain is given with its context. The entry originates in a study of blood T cell repertoires in COVID-19. Study context: Material from acute and convalescent COVID-19 was sourced from the United States, Italy and Spain. Nucleic acid was either cDNA or gDNA, and it came from T cells, B-cell-depleted T cells, or PBMCs.

The germline CDR1 and CDR2 sequences are KGHSH and LQKENI. V shed 2 bases and J shed 1 base, with 9 bases lying between them. CDR3 length: 16 amino acids. In the source study's methods: Reference gene primer amplification yielded estimated nucleated cell counts. Sequencing used immunoSEQ multiplex PCR; TCRdb keeps in-frame clones, though not all of them. The V and J calls and the clone size are those of that table, but D and trimming were determined from the DNA. Of over 200,000 clones in the sample, almost 90% are singletons; the top ten hold roughly 2.5%. The source of this sequence is a woman aged 55-69 years with acute or convalescent COVID-19. Sequencing was carried out using peripheral blood. The rearrangement joins TRBV18 to TRBJ1-6; unclear D gene. CDR3 sequence (DNA): TGTGCCAGCTCACCAACGACAAGTTCCTATAATTCACCCCTCCACTTT. Its translation: CASSPTTSSYNSPLHF.